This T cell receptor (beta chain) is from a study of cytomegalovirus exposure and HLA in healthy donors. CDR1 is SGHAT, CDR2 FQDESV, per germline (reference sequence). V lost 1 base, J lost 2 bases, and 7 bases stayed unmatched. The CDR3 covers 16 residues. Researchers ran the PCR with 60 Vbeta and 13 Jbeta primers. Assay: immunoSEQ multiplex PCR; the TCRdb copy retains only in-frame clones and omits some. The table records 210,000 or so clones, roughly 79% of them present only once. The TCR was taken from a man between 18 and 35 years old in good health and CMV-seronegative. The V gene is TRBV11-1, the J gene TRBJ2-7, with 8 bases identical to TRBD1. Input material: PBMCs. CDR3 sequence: CASSLVRDRPTYEQYF. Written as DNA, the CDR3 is TGTGCCAGCAGCTTAGTAAGGGACAGGCCCACCTACGAGCAGTACTTC. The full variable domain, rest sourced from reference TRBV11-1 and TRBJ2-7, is EAEVAQSPRYKITEKSQAVAFWCDPISGHATLYWYRQILGQGPELLVQFQDESVVDDSQLPKDRFSAERLKGVDSTLKIQPAELGDSAMYLCASSLVRDRPTYEQYFGPGTRLTVT.